The 27 T cell receptor beta chains below all came from one sample that was sequenced in a study of graft-versus-host responses after intestinal transplantation. Here immunoSEQ multiplex PCR was the method, and the copy in TCRdb shows in-frame clones only, minus some. This sample yields approximately 130,000 clones, of which approximately 94% are seen a single time; 0.16% belongs to the top ten. Antigens of these TCRs are unknown. Sample: unstimulated CD4+ T cells sorted from spleen or lymph node cells, taken before intestinal transplant. The receptors were gathered from a human donor who received an intestinal transplant.

V gene TRBV5-1 combines with J gene TRBJ2-1, with TRBD2 identical over 8 bases. Looked up from germline, CDR1 is SGHRS and CDR2 is YFSETQ. The junction had 8 bases not matched to a gene; V was cut back by 3 bases and J by 6 bases. This CDR3 spans 15 amino acids. The CDR3 sequence: CASSSPGTSLNEQFF. The CDR3 DNA sequence: TGCGCCAGCAGCTCACCCGGGACTAGTCTCAATGAGCAGTTCTTC.

CDR3 nucleotides: TGTGCCAGCTCACCTCAGGGGGGAAGGGACTTGAATTCACCCCTCCACTTT. As protein: CASSPQGGRDLNSPLHF. The rearrangement links TRBV18 to TRBJ1-6; the match to TRBD1 covers 7 bases. The ends lost 3 bases at V and 7 bases at J; junction bases unmatched: 12. The germline CDR1 and CDR2 sequences are KGHSH and LQKENI. CDR3 size: 17 residues.

This chain uses TRBV18 with TRBJ1-4, with D tentatively TRBD1 (5 bases). This CDR3 is 13 amino acids long. Germline V gene sequence: CDR1 KGHSH, CDR2 LQKENI. V was pared by 2 bases and J by 7 bases, with 8 bases between. This CDR3 reads CASSPLTGEKLFF. For the CDR3, the DNA is TGTGCCAGCTCACCATTAACAGGTGAAAAACTGTTTTTT.

This clone was observed a handful of times. J is TRBJ2-7 and V is TRBV18, with a tentative D call TRBD2 (6 bases). Trimming left V 3 bases short and J 1 base short, with 16 bases between. Germline-derived CDR1 and CDR2 are KGHSH and LQKENI. The CDR3 totals 16 residues. In nucleotides, the CDR3 is TGTGCCAGCTCACCCCGAGGTATGCGGGGATCCTACGAGCAGTACTTC. Its translation: CASSPRGMRGSYEQYF.

V is TRBV29-1 and J is TRBJ2-7; D gene unclear. The CDR3 has 14 amino acids. V lost 2 bases and J lost 0, with 11 bases in between. Germline CDR1 and CDR2: SQVTM and ANQGSEA. The CDR3 DNA is TGCAGCGTTGAATTGGGTACGAACTCCTACGAGCAGTACTTC. Its translation is CSVELGTNSYEQYF.

This chain connects TRBV11-2 to TRBJ2-5, with 7 bases lining up with TRBD1. With the DNA end fitting TRBJ2-7 better, the J assignment may be wrong. The length of the CDR3 is 15 residues. The germline V gene encodes CDR1 SGHAT and CDR2 FQNNGV. The CDR3 DNA reads as TGTGCCAGCAGCGCAAGGGACAGACCCTCCTACGAGCAGTACTTC. It specifies CASSARDRPSYEQYF.

This chain joins TRBV5-5 and TRBJ2-2; tentatively, D is TRBD2 (6 bases). The V end lost 4 bases, the J end lost 4 bases, and 20 bases lay between the germline ends. The CDR3 covers 17 residues. In germline, CDR1 is SGHKS, CDR2 YYEKEE (reference sequence). The CDR3 DNA is TGTGCCAGCAGCCTATCCATATTACACGGGAGCACCGGGGAGCTGTTTTTT. Residues: CASSLSILHGSTGELFF.

This sequence joins TRBV5-4 and TRBJ1-4; 7 nucleotides line up with TRBD1. The CDR3 is 15 residues long. The germline gives CDR1 SGHNT, CDR2 YYREEE (reference sequence). V trimming: 4 bases; J trimming: 5 bases; junction bases outside the gene matches: 8. The CDR3 sequence: CASSNRQGMNEKLFF. CDR3 bases: TGTGCCAGCAGCAACCGACAGGGAATGAATGAAAAACTGTTTTTT. The complete variable domain, with remaining parts taken from reference TRBV5-4 and TRBJ1-4, reads ETGVTQSPTHLIKTRGQQVTLRCSSQSGHNTVSWYQQALGQGPQFIFQYYREEENGRGNFPPRFSGLQFPNYSSELNVNALELDDSALYLCASSNRQGMNEKLFFGSGTQLSVL.

This chain connects TRBV19 to TRBJ1-5, with D possibly TRBD1 on 5 matching bases. Germline loops: CDR1 LNHDA, CDR2 SQIVND (reference sequence). The CDR3 sequence is 15 residues long. V gave up 7 bases and J gave up 0 bases, with 13 bases separating them. CDR3 nucleotide sequence: TGTGCCAGTATGGGGGGAGAGTTTAGCAATCAGCCCCAGCATTTT. Protein: CASMGGEFSNQPQHF.

The chain has TRBV11-2 and TRBJ2-7; 10 bases align to TRBD1. CDR1 and CDR2 (germline): SGHAT, FQNNGV. CDR3 length: 15 amino acids. J was trimmed by 7 bases and V by 4 bases; bases with no gene match: 10. The CDR3 sequence is CASSSRDRGQGEQYF. For the CDR3, the DNA is TGTGCCAGCAGCTCCAGGGACAGGGGACAGGGGGAGCAGTACTTC.

This rearrangement joins TRBV27 to TRBJ1-2; D possibly corresponds to TRBD1 (5 bases). Between the trimmed V and J ends, which lost 5 bases and 2 bases, there was a span of 9 bases. CDR1 MNHEY and CDR2 SMNVEV come from the germline V gene (reference sequence). The CDR3 is 13 residues long. CDR3 residues: CASSPRQNYGYTF. The CDR3 DNA reads TGTGCCAGCAGTCCCCGACAGAACTATGGCTACACCTTC.

The chain joins TRBV4-1 to TRBJ2-7, with 11 bases fitting TRBD1. In germline, CDR1 is MGHRA, CDR2 YSYEKL. The CDR3 length is 14 residues. The V gene end was trimmed by 0 bases and the J gene end by 6 bases; junction bases not matched to a gene: 1. The DNA for the CDR3 is TGCGCCAGCAGCCAAGAGGGGACAGGGGGCGAGCAGTACTTC. Encoded protein: CASSQEGTGGEQYF.

This clone was detected once. The chain uses TRBV9 and TRBJ1-3, with D unresolved. The CDR3 is 15 amino acids. Germline V gene data show CDR1 as SGDLS and CDR2 as YYNGEE. Deletions cut 4 bases from V and 3 bases from J, with 14 bases between. The chain's CDR3 is CASSPGSMVGNTIYF. The DNA for the CDR3 is TGTGCCAGCAGCCCAGGATCAATGGTTGGAAACACCATATATTTT.

V is TRBV21-1 and J is TRBJ2-1; the listed D gene, TRBD1, was not tested against the DNA. TRBV21-1 corresponds to a pseudogene. This CDR3 spans 12 amino acids. This CDR3 is CASSGTVTEQFF. For the CDR3, the DNA is TGTGCCAGCAGCGGGACAGTTACTGAGCAGTTCTTC.

This clone appeared a single time. This chain joins TRBV7-8 and TRBJ1-5, with D tentatively TRBD1 (5 bases). V was cut by 4 bases and J by 0 bases, with 13 bases left in between. Per germline, CDR1 SGHVS and CDR2 FQNEAQ. CDR3 size: 16 residues. Here the CDR3 DNA reads TGTGCCAGCAGCTCTAGCAGGACAAATAGCAATCAGCCCCAGCATTTT. Translating it yields CASSSSRTNSNQPQHF.

The chain employs TRBV11-3 and TRBJ2-1; tentatively, D is TRBD1 (6 bases). Trimming removed 5 bases from V and 8 bases from J, with 19 bases in between. The CDR3 totals 15 residues. CDR1 and CDR2 (germline): SGHNT, YENEEA. Written as DNA, the CDR3 is TGTGCCAGCAGCATTCGCTCGAGGGACACCCATGAGCAGTTCTTC. Amino acid sequence: CASSIRSRDTHEQFF.

CDR3 sequence: CASRGDRGSYEQYF. CDR3 bases: TGTGCCAGCAGAGGGGACAGGGGCTCCTACGAGCAGTACTTC. This rearrangement joins TRBV6-1 to TRBJ2-7; 10 nucleotides align to TRBD1. There are 14 residues in the CDR3. The V and J ends lost 6 bases and 0 bases, in that order; junction bases with no gene match: 2. CDR1 is MNHNS, CDR2 SASEGT, per germline.

J is TRBJ2-5 and V is TRBV5-4; D might be TRBD2 (6 bases). V gave up 6 bases and J gave up 5 bases, with 20 bases separating them. The CDR3 is made up of 15 amino acids. Germline V CDR1 and CDR2: SGHNT, YYREEE (reference sequence). In DNA, the CDR3 is TGTGCCAGCAAAGCTTACCGGGGGAGCGGGGAGACCCAGTACTTC. It translates to CASKAYRGSGETQYF.

The genes are TRBV5-1 and TRBJ2-7; 10 bases are shared with TRBD2. The germline V gene encodes CDR1 SGHRS and CDR2 YFSETQ. The trim removed 0 bases at V and 3 bases at J, leaving 12 bases unmatched. The CDR3 is 18 amino acids. This CDR3 is CASSLGVAGGNFFYEQYF. In nucleotides, the CDR3 is TGCGCCAGCAGCTTGGGGGTAGCGGGGGGCAACTTCTTCTACGAGCAGTACTTC.

The gene calls are TRBV5-6 and TRBJ1-5; D is uncertain. CDR1 is SGHDT and CDR2 is YYEEEE in the germline V gene. The CDR3 is made up of 12 amino acids. Trimming shortened V by 2 bases and J by 5 bases, and 5 bases separated the two germline ends. The DNA of the CDR3 is TGTGCCAGCAGCTTAAGTGATCAGCCCCAGCATTTT. It specifies CASSLSDQPQHF.

The chain uses TRBV9 and TRBJ2-5, with TRBD1 matching 7 bases. V was pared by 2 bases and J by 2 bases, with 0 bases of the junction left unmatched. The CDR3 is made up of 13 amino acids. The germline V gene encodes CDR1 SGDLS and CDR2 YYNGEE. CDR3: CASSVTGQETQYF. CDR3 nucleotide sequence: TGTGCCAGCAGCGTGACAGGGCAAGAGACCCAGTACTTC.

V gene TRBV5-5 combines with J gene TRBJ1-5; D may be TRBD1 (6 bases). The length of the CDR3 is 16 residues. Germline lookup yields CDR1 SGHKS and CDR2 YYEKEE (reference sequence). With 0 bases removed from V and 3 bases from J, the gap between germline ends came to 13 bases. The chain's CDR3 is CASSLEQGGFNQPQHF. For the CDR3, the DNA is TGTGCCAGCAGCTTGGAACAGGGAGGTTTCAATCAGCCCCAGCATTTT.

The genes are TRBV5-1 and TRBJ2-5; no definite D call. Trimming removed 0 bases from V and 1 base from J, with 7 bases in between. This CDR3 has 14 residues. Germline CDR1 SGHRS, CDR2 YFSETQ. CDR3 sequence (DNA): TGCGCCAGCAGCTTGGGGGATACCCAAGAGACCCAGTACTTC. Translating it yields CASSLGDTQETQYF.

CDR3 amino acids: CASSLTRNTDTQYF. The CDR3 coding sequence is TGTGCCAGCAGCTTGACTAGGAACACAGATACGCAGTATTTT. The chain couples TRBV5-6 to TRBJ2-3, with TRBD2 as a possible D gene (5 bases). Germline V gene lookup returns CDR1 SGHDT and CDR2 YYEEEE. V dropped 1 base and J dropped 2 bases, with 8 bases sitting between them. The CDR3 spans 14 residues.

This clone was found once. The chain combines TRBV11-3 with TRBJ1-5, with 8 bases aligning to TRBD1. Per the germline V gene, CDR1 is SGHNT and CDR2 is YENEEA. This CDR3 has 17 amino acids. The V segment lost 3 bases and the J segment 7 bases; nucleotides outside the gene matches: 14. This CDR3 reads CASSLDIYRGVGQPQHF. CDR3 in DNA: TGTGCCAGCAGCTTGGACATCTACAGGGGGGTAGGACAGCCCCAGCATTTT. The full variable domain, in which reference TRBV11-3 and TRBJ1-5 provide the parts outside the CDR3, is EAGVVQSPRYKIIEKKQPVAFWCNPISGHNTLYWYLQNLGQGPELLIRYENEEAVDDSQLPKDRFSAERLKGVDSTLKIQPAELGDSAVYLCASSLDIYRGVGQPQHFGDGTRLSIL.

This sequence joins TRBV18 and TRBJ2-1; possible D gene TRBD1, 6 bases. Trimming took off 5 bases at V and 4 bases at J, with 18 bases between the two ends. The V gene's germline CDR1 is KGHSH and CDR2 LQKENI. The CDR3 is 16 amino acids. The CDR3 protein is CASSARTDPDYNEQFF. In DNA, the CDR3 is TGTGCCAGCTCAGCCCGGACAGACCCTGATTACAATGAGCAGTTCTTC. Full variable domain (rest looked up from reference TRBV18 and TRBJ2-1): NAGVMQNPRHLVRRRGQEARLRCSPMKGHSHVYWYRQLPEEGLKFMVYLQKENIIDESGMPKERFSAEFPKEGPSILRIQQVVRGDSAAYFCASSARTDPDYNEQFFGPGTRLTVL.

V gene TRBV11-1 combines with J gene TRBJ2-7; D is ambiguous. CDR3 size: 14 residues. Deletions cut 3 bases from V and 3 bases from J, with 12 bases between. Germline CDR1 is SGHAT and CDR2 is FQDESV (reference sequence). The CDR3 nucleotides read TGTGCCAGCAGCTTTTATCCGTCTGGCTACGAGCAGTACTTC. This translates into CASSFYPSGYEQYF.